This is a list of T cell receptor beta chains from one sample in a study of Ad26.COV2.S vaccination and SARS-CoV-2 variants. TCRdb's table, derived via immunoSEQ multiplex PCR, lists solely in-frame clones and lacks some. The sample includes more than 400,000 clones, approximately 90% seen only once; the top ten take roughly 1.7%. The specimen was peripheral blood, collected in a trial of Ad26.COV2.S vaccine versus placebo. Every receptor here comes from a person between 18 and 65 years old who received the Ad26.COV2.S COVID-19 vaccine or a placebo. Both conserved end residues are part of each CDR3. The D gene is left open where the match is weak. Clone sizes are given selectively: once, few, many, or a class where the clone is expanded.

TGTGCCAGCAGCCCATTCGACGACCCCTATAATTCACCCCTCCACTTT,CASSPFDDPYNSPLHF,TRBJ1-6,.,TRBV7-6,.
TGTGCCAGCAGCCGACAATACACAGATACGCAGTATTTT,CASSRQYTDTQYF,TRBJ2-3,few,TRBV2,.
TGTGCCAGCAGAGACGACAGGGGGCCCAAAAACATTCAGTACTTC,CASRDDRGPKNIQYF,TRBJ2-4,once,TRBV6-5,TRBD1
TGTGCCATCACCGCAGAGTGGGGGCGGCAGAACACTGAAGCTTTCTTT,CAITAEWGRQNTEAFF,TRBJ1-1,.,TRBV10-3,.
TGTGCCAGCAGCTTGAGTGGATCGGGATATAGCAATCAGCCCCAGCATTTT,CASSLSGSGYSNQPQHF,TRBJ1-5,.,TRBV5-8,.
TGCGCCAGCAGCGCCCGGGACAACCAAGAGACCCAGTACTTC,CASSARDNQETQYF,TRBJ2-5,.,TRBV5-1,.
TGTGCCAGCAGCCAATGGGGTAGGACTAATGAAAAACTGTTTTTT,CASSQWGRTNEKLFF,TRBJ1-4,.,TRBV14,.
TGTGCCAGTACTTTCCCCACAGGGGGCACTGAAGCTTTCTTT,CASTFPTGGTEAFF,TRBJ1-1,.,TRBV19,TRBD1
TGTGCCGGCGAACAGGAGAACAGCAATCAGCCCCAGCATTTT,CAGEQENSNQPQHF,TRBJ1-5,.,TRBV9,.
TGTGCCACCAGCGGAGAGACCCGTGTCCCGCCCGTAGATCAGCCCCAGCATTTT,CATSGETRVPPVDQPQHF,TRBJ1-5,once,TRBV15,.
TGTGCCAGCAGTGATGGTCAGGAGGACTCTGGGGCCAACGTCCTGACTTTC,CASSDGQEDSGANVLTF,TRBJ2-6,.,TRBV2,.
TGCGCCAGCAGCCCCATGCCCCCAGGAAAAATGAACACTGAAGCTTTCTTT,CASSPMPPGKMNTEAFF,TRBJ1-1,.,TRBV4-1,.
TGTGCCACCAGTGAAGCGGGGGGGGGCTACAATGAGCAGTTCTTC,CATSEAGGGYNEQFF,TRBJ2-1,.,TRBV24-1,TRBD2
TGTGCCAGTAGTAACGACAGGGGGCATGGCTACACCTTC,CASSNDRGHGYTF,TRBJ1-2,once,TRBV19,TRBD1
TGTGCCAGCAGCTTAGATCAGGGAGGGAACATTCAGTACTTC,CASSLDQGGNIQYF,TRBJ2-4,.,TRBV7-2,TRBD2
TGTGCCAGCAAGGGTGACAGCTTAAGGTTGAACACTGAAGCTTTCTTT,CASKGDSLRLNTEAFF,TRBJ1-1,.,TRBV28,.
TGTGCCAGCTCACCGGACAGGGCCTATAATTCACCCCTCCACTTT,CASSPDRAYNSPLHF,TRBJ1-6,.,TRBV18,TRBD1
TGTGCCAGCACTCCCGGCAGGGCGGGCACTGAAGCTTTCTTT,CASTPGRAGTEAFF,TRBJ1-1,few,TRBV5-5,.
TGTGCCAGTAAGGCGACAGGGGGATCCTACAATGAGCAGTTCTTC,CASKATGGSYNEQFF,TRBJ2-1,.,TRBV19,TRBD1
TGTGCCAGCAGCGTAGGACAGACTAACTATGGCTACACCTTC,CASSVGQTNYGYTF,TRBJ1-2,.,TRBV9,.
TGTGCCAGCAGCCGGTCGGTAGGGACAGGGGATTTTGAGGACAATCAGCCCCAGCATTTT,CASSRSVGTGDFEDNQPQHF,TRBJ1-5,.,TRBV28,TRBD1
TGCGCCAGCAGCCAAGATGTGGAAAGTTTTGGAAACACCATATATTTT,CASSQDVESFGNTIYF,TRBJ1-3,.,TRBV4-3,.
TGTGCCAGCAGCACCTGGACTGGCTACACCTTC,CASSTWTGYTF,TRBJ1-2,.,TRBV5-6,.
TGTGCCAGCAGTGATGGGGCCCGCGCCGGAGCTGAAGCTTTCTTT,CASSDGARAGAEAFF,TRBJ1-1,.,TRBV6-1,.
TGCGCCAGCAGCCCCTGGACAGGGGGCTATAATTCACCCCTCCACTTT,CASSPWTGGYNSPLHF,TRBJ1-6,.,TRBV23-1,TRBD1
TGCGCCAGCAGCCCCAGGGACGCCTCCTACGAGCAGTACTTC,CASSPRDASYEQYF,TRBJ2-7,.,TRBV4-1,.
TGTGCCAGCAGCTTAACAGGGGGAGGGAGGGATGAAAAACTGTTTTTT,CASSLTGGGRDEKLFF,TRBJ1-4,.,TRBV13,TRBD1
TGCGCCAGCAGCCAAGGAGGGTACGGTTCACCCCTCCACTTT,CASSQGGYGSPLHF,TRBJ1-6,.,TRBV4-3,.
TGTGCCAGCAGTTACCGCAATTACAATGAGCAGTTCTTC,CASSYRNYNEQFF,TRBJ2-1,.,TRBV6-6,.
TGTGCCAGCAGCTCCGGGGGACACTGGATCTCCTACAATGAGCAGTTCTTC,CASSSGGHWISYNEQFF,TRBJ2-1,.,TRBV7-6,.
TGTGCCAGCAGCTTGGGGGGGCGGGTGAGCACAGATACGCAGTATTTT,CASSLGGRVSTDTQYF,TRBJ2-3,.,TRBV5-4,.
TGTGCCAGCAGCTTAGCAAGTAACGAAGCCTACGAGCAGTACTTC,CASSLASNEAYEQYF,TRBJ2-7,once,TRBV7-2,.
TGTGCCAGCAGTTTATCTGGGGGGGCGGAGGACTATGGCTACACCTTC,CASSLSGGAEDYGYTF,TRBJ1-2,.,TRBV27,.
TGTGCCAGCAGCTTCCTTGGAAATGAGCAGTTCTTC,CASSFLGNEQFF,TRBJ2-1,.,TRBV7-2,.
TGTGCCAGCAGCTTAGGTCAGGGTGGAGTTGAAAAACTGTTTTTT,CASSLGQGGVEKLFF,TRBJ1-4,few,TRBV7-2,.
TGTGCCAGCAGGACGACAGACAGCACAGATACGCAGTATTTT,CASRTTDSTDTQYF,TRBJ2-3,.,TRBV7-9,.
TGTGCCAGTAGTGACGGACAGGGGGCCCGAGAGACCCAGTACTTC,CASSDGQGARETQYF,TRBJ2-5,.,TRBV19,TRBD1
TGTGCCAGCAGCTTGCTAGCGGGGATCAATGAGCAGTTCTTC,CASSLLAGINEQFF,TRBJ2-1,.,TRBV7-8,TRBD2
TGTGCCAGCAGTTACTTGGCAGGCTCGGGCTACACCTTC,CASSYLAGSGYTF,TRBJ1-2,.,TRBV6-6,.
TGCGCCAGCAGCCCCGACAGGGACTATGGCTACACCTTC,CASSPDRDYGYTF,TRBJ1-2,.,TRBV10-1,TRBD1
TGTGCCAGCAGCCCGACAGAAGGGGGTTTT,CASSPTEGGF,TRBJ1-4,.,TRBV7-9,.
TGTGCCAGCAGCTTTGGCAGAGGCCAAGTTTTCTTC,CASSFGRGQVFF,TRBJ2-1,.,TRBV7-8,.
TGTGCCAGCAGCCCCCCGGGGGGGCCCTACGAGCAGTACTTC,CASSPPGGPYEQYF,TRBJ2-7,.,TRBV7-9,TRBD2
TGCAGCGTTGAACCCCGGGACAGGGGAAGCGGGGAGCTGTTTTTT,CSVEPRDRGSGELFF,TRBJ2-2,once,TRBV29-1,TRBD1
TGTGCCAGCAGCTTAGTACAGGGGCCGGGGGGCGAGCAGTACTTC,CASSLVQGPGGEQYF,TRBJ2-7,.,TRBV7-9,.
TGTGCCAGCAGCGTAGGTACCGGGACAGGGCCACTTCAAGAGACCCAGTACTTC,CASSVGTGTGPLQETQYF,TRBJ2-5,.,TRBV25-1,TRBD1
TGTGCCAGCAGCGACATGAGGTACGAGCAGTACTTC,CASSDMRYEQYF,TRBJ2-7,.,TRBV7-9,.
TGCGCCAGCAGCTTGGAGAGGGGTGAGCAGTTCTTC,CASSLERGEQFF,TRBJ2-1,.,TRBV5-1,.
TGCGCCAGCAGCTTGACTGGGGGCGAGCAGTACTTC,CASSLTGGEQYF,TRBJ2-7,.,TRBV5-1,.
TGTGCCAGCAGCCCTACAGCCGGCTATGGCTACACCTTC,CASSPTAGYGYTF,TRBJ1-2,.,TRBV5-6,.